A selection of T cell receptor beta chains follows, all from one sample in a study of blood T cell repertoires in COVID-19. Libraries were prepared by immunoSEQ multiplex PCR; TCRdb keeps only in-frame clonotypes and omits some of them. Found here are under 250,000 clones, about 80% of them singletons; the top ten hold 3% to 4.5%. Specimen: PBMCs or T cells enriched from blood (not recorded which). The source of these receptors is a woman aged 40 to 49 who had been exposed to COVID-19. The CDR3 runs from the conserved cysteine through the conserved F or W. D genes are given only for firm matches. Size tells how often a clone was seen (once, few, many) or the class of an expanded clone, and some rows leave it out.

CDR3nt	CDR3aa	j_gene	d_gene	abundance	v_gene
TGTGCCAGCAGCTTAGGGACAGGGAATAATTCACCCCTCCACTTT	CASSLGTGNNSPLHF	TRBJ1-6	TRBD1	-	TRBV7-2
TGCAGCGTTGTAGGGGGTTCGGGAGGGACCCAGTACTTC	CSVVGGSGGTQYF	TRBJ2-5	-	few	TRBV29-1
TGTGCCAGCAGCCAAGAGACTCCTGGGCGGGGGGCTTATTCCCAGCAGTTCTTC	CASSQETPGRGAYSQQFF	TRBJ2-1	TRBD2	-	TRBV3-1/TRBV3-2
TGTGCCAGCAGTGAGTCCCGGACAGCTTATCAGCCCCAGCATTTT	CASSESRTAYQPQHF	TRBJ1-5	-	-	TRBV6-1
TGTGCTAGTGGTTTGGTCACCCTCAGGGGGCTCTATATAGCTGGGGCCAACGTCCTGACTTTC	CASGLVTLRGLYIAGANVLTF	TRBJ2-6	TRBD1	-	TRBV12-5
TGCGCCAGCAGCCAGCCTTTCAGGGGGCGCGGGGCAGATACGCAGTATTTT	CASSQPFRGRGADTQYF	TRBJ2-3	TRBD1	-	TRBV4-1
TGTGCCAGTAGCTTAAGGGGTATTTCCACTGAAGCTTTCTTT	CASSLRGISTEAFF	TRBJ1-1	-	once	TRBV11-1
TGTGCCTGGAGTCGAGGGACTGGAAACACCATATATTTT	CAWSRGTGNTIYF	TRBJ1-3	-	few	TRBV30
TGCGCCAGCAGCCTTAGGGGGAGGGCCTACAATGAGCAGTTCTTC	CASSLRGRAYNEQFF	TRBJ2-1	-	-	TRBV4-1
TGTGCCTGGAGTTCGGGGGGGCTTAATTCACCCCTCCACTTT	CAWSSGGLNSPLHF	TRBJ1-6	-	-	TRBV30
TGTGCCAGTACCCTAACGGACAGGGGACAGCCCTACGAGCAGTACTTC	CASTLTDRGQPYEQYF	TRBJ2-7	TRBD1	-	TRBV19
TGTGCCAGCAGCGTCAAAAGCGGGGCGGTCACCGGGGAGCTGTTTTTT	CASSVKSGAVTGELFF	TRBJ2-2	TRBD2	-	TRBV9
TGCAGTGCAAGTACAGGGAGGGGGGTTAGCGGCACTGAAGCTTTCTTT	CSASTGRGVSGTEAFF	TRBJ1-1	-	-	TRBV20-1
TGCGCCAGCAGCCAGGGCCAGTGGTTTAACTCTGGGGCCAACGTCCTGACTTTC	CASSQGQWFNSGANVLTF	TRBJ2-6	-	-	TRBV4-1
TGTGCCAGCAGCCACTGGGGGAGGGGCCTGACTACCTACGAGCAGTACTTC	CASSHWGRGLTTYEQYF	TRBJ2-7	TRBD2	-	TRBV27
TGTGCCAGCAGTTACCCGTATGGCGGGGATCAGCCCCAGCATTTT	CASSYPYGGDQPQHF	TRBJ1-5	-	once	TRBV6-2/TRBV6-3
TGTGCCAGCAGCCAAGTCAACCAGGGGGCTGGCTACACCTTC	CASSQVNQGAGYTF	TRBJ1-2	TRBD1	-	TRBV3-1/TRBV3-2
TGTGCCAGCAGTGTATTCGGCGGAACAAGCACAGATACGCAGTATTTT	CASSVFGGTSTDTQYF	TRBJ2-3	-	-	TRBV6-4
TGTGCCAGCTCACCACCGGGCGCCGTGGATACGCAGTATTTT	CASSPPGAVDTQYF	TRBJ2-3	-	-	TRBV18
TGTGCCAGCAGCTACGGGGGTGAAGCTTTCTTT	CASSYGGEAFF	TRBJ1-1	-	-	TRBV11-2
TGTGCCAGCAGTTTAAATGTCGGAGAGACCCAGTACTTC	CASSLNVGETQYF	TRBJ2-5	-	-	TRBV27
TGTGCCAGCAGCTCCCCCGGGACAGGGGCTAACTATGGCTACACCTTC	CASSSPGTGANYGYTF	TRBJ1-2	TRBD1	few	TRBV7-9
TGTGCCAGTAGTCCCGACAGGGGGCAAAGTGGAGGAGCTTTCTTT	CASSPDRGQSGGAFF	TRBJ1-1	TRBD1	-	TRBV19
TGTGCCAGCAGTCGCGGGGGGTCCACCTACGAGCAGTACTTC	CASSRGGSTYEQYF	TRBJ2-7	TRBD2	once	TRBV28
TGCGCCAGCAGCTTCGGGACTAGCGGGCAAGAGACCCAGTACTTC	CASSFGTSGQETQYF	TRBJ2-5	TRBD2	-	TRBV5-1
TGTGCCAGCAGTGTCACTAGCGGGGGGACCCAAAACATTCAGTACTTC	CASSVTSGGTQNIQYF	TRBJ2-4	TRBD2	-	TRBV2
TGTGCCAGCACCCCCTCTTGGCAGGGGAATTCACCCCTCCACTTT	CASTPSWQGNSPLHF	TRBJ1-6	-	once	TRBV6-5
TGCGCCAGCAGCCAAACCCCTGGGCCCGCAAGCAATCAGCCCCAGCATTTT	CASSQTPGPASNQPQHF	TRBJ1-5	-	many	TRBV4-1
TGTGCCAGCAGCTTGAGCGGACAGGAAGGGAACTTTGGAGCTTTCTTT	CASSLSGQEGNFGAFF	TRBJ1-1	TRBD1	-	TRBV5-6
TGTGCCAGCAGCTTTACTAGCGGGGGGTACACAGATACGCAGTATTTT	CASSFTSGGYTDTQYF	TRBJ2-3	TRBD2	-	TRBV5-6
TGCGCCAGCAGACCTCCAGGGTTTGGCACTGAAGCTTTCTTT	CASRPPGFGTEAFF	TRBJ1-1	-	-	TRBV5-1
TGCGCCAGCAGAGTCGCAGGGAGGTTTGAAGAGACCCAGTACTTC	CASRVAGRFEETQYF	TRBJ2-5	-	once	TRBV5-1
TGCGCCAGCACCGGGACTGATCTCACAGATACGCAGTATTTT	CASTGTDLTDTQYF	TRBJ2-3	-	-	TRBV5-1
TGTGCCAGCAGCCCCCCCTTCCGGACAGGGACGGGTGGCTACACCTTC	CASSPPFRTGTGGYTF	TRBJ1-2	TRBD1	few	TRBV7-9
TGTGCCACCAGCAGGTCCAAACAGCCCCAGCATTTT	CATSRSKQPQHF	TRBJ1-5	-	many	TRBV15
TGTGCCAGCAGCAGAACGGGACTAGCGGGGGTTGAGACCCAGTACTTC	CASSRTGLAGVETQYF	TRBJ2-5	TRBD2	-	TRBV7-9
TGTGCCAGCAGCTCGCCTAGGGGCTCCTACGAGCAGTACTTC	CASSSPRGSYEQYF	TRBJ2-7	-	-	TRBV11-2
TGTGCCAGCAGTCCGGACTGGGCTGGAAACACCATATATTTT	CASSPDWAGNTIYF	TRBJ1-3	-	-	TRBV6-5
TGTGCCAGTAGTACGTTGACTAGCGGGACCCCCTACGAGCAGTACTTC	CASSTLTSGTPYEQYF	TRBJ2-7	TRBD2	-	TRBV19
TGTGCCAGCAGTTGGGAGCATGAGCAGTTCTTC	CASSWEHEQFF	TRBJ2-1	-	-	TRBV27
TGTGCCAGCAGTTGGGACAGCATCACTGAAGCTTTCTTT	CASSWDSITEAFF	TRBJ1-1	TRBD1	-	TRBV28
TGTGCCAGCAGCTTTCGCGGGGGGAACCAAGAGACCCAGTACTTC	CASSFRGGNQETQYF	TRBJ2-5	TRBD2	-	TRBV5-6
TGCGCCAGCAGCCAGGCGGGGACAGTAACTAATGAAAAACTGTTTTTT	CASSQAGTVTNEKLFF	TRBJ1-4	TRBD1	few	TRBV4-1
TGTGCCAGCAGTCTACCGGACGGAGGGCTCGACGAGCAGTACTTC	CASSLPDGGLDEQYF	TRBJ2-7	-	-	TRBV28
TGCGCCAGCAGCGGGGGACAGCATGGCTACACCTTC	CASSGGQHGYTF	TRBJ1-2	TRBD1	-	TRBV5-1
TGCGCCAGCAGCCAAGATCGCGCTAGGGGGGGAGATACGCAGTATTTT	CASSQDRARGGDTQYF	TRBJ2-3	-	few	TRBV4-3
TGTGCCAGCAGCTTCGGGGAGACAGATACGCAGTATTTT	CASSFGETDTQYF	TRBJ2-3	-	-	TRBV11-2
TGTGCCAGCAGCTCTGCCGCCGGGACAGGAAGGAACACTGAAGCTTTCTTT	CASSSAAGTGRNTEAFF	TRBJ1-1	TRBD1	-	TRBV5-4
TGTGCCTGGAGCGTCGGGGGGACAGGGGTCTACGAGCAGTACTTC	CAWSVGGTGVYEQYF	TRBJ2-7	TRBD1	-	TRBV30
TGTGCCAGCAGTTTAGGAACTACCGGGACAGGGCGGGCTTTCTTT	CASSLGTTGTGRAFF	TRBJ1-1	TRBD1	-	TRBV27
TGTGCCAGCAGTTCGGCAGGGGGCAATCAGCCCCAGCATTTT	CASSSAGGNQPQHF	TRBJ1-5	-	-	TRBV27
TGTGCCAGCAGCTTAGCGGGGATGGAGGGTCGGGAGCAGTACTTC	CASSLAGMEGREQYF	TRBJ2-7	-	once	TRBV7-9
TGCAGCGTTGCCGTGAGGGATACGCAGTATTTT	CSVAVRDTQYF	TRBJ2-3	-	-	TRBV29-1
TGTGCCAGCAGCCAAGGAGGGGGATATAGTCCTCGGTACTTC	CASSQGGGYSPRYF	TRBJ2-7	-	few	TRBV14
TGTGCCAGCAGCCTGCGGGGTCCGGGACAGGGGGCAGGCTACACCTTC	CASSLRGPGQGAGYTF	TRBJ1-2	TRBD1	once	TRBV3-1/TRBV3-2
TGTGCCAGCAGCTTAGTCGGGAGCGCAGCTAGCACAGATACGCAGTATTTT	CASSLVGSAASTDTQYF	TRBJ2-3	-	-	TRBV7-3
TGCGCCAGCAGCCCGACTAGCGGGGGAGGAGCAGAGACCCAGTACTTC	CASSPTSGGGAETQYF	TRBJ2-5	TRBD2	-	TRBV5-1
TGTGCCAGCAGCTTAGCAGGGCTAGCGGGGAGCGGGGAGCTGTTTTTT	CASSLAGLAGSGELFF	TRBJ2-2	TRBD2	few	TRBV7-2
TGTGCCAGCCAGGGCTTTAATTCACCCCTCCACTTT	CASQGFNSPLHF	TRBJ1-6	-	-	TRBV19